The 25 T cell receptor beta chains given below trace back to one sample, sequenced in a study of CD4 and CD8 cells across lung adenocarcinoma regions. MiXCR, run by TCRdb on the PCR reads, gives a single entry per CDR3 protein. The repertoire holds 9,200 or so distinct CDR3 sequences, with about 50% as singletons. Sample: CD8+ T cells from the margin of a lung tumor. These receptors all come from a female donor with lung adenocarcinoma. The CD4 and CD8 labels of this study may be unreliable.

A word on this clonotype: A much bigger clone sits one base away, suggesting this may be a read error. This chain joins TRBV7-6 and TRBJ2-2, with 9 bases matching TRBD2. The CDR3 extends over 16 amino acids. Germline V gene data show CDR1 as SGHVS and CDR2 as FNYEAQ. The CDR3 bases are TGTGTCAGCAGCTTAGGTAGCGGGGGCGGCACCGGGGAGCTGTTTTTT. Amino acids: CVSSLGSGGGTGELFF.

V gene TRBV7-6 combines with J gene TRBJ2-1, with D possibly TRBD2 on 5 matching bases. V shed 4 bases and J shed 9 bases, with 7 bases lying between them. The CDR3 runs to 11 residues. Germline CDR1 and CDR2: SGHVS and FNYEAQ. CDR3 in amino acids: CASSSGVEQFF. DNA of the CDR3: TGTGCCAGCAGCTCCGGGGTTGAGCAGTTCTTC.

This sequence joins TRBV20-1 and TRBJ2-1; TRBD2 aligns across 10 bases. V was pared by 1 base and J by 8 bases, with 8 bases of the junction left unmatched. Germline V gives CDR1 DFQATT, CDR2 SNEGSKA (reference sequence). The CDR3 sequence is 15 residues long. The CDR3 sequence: CSARAYGLAAHEQFF. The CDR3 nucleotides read TGCAGTGCTAGAGCCTATGGACTAGCGGCCCATGAGCAGTTCTTC.

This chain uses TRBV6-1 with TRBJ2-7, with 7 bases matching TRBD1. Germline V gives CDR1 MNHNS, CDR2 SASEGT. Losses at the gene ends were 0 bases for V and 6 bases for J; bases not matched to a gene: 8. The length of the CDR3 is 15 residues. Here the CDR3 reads CASSEALIGGFEQYF. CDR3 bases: TGTGCCAGCAGTGAAGCGCTTATAGGGGGCTTCGAGCAGTACTTC.

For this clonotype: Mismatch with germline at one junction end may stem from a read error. This CDR3 reads CASSVDGTYGETQYF. For the CDR3, the DNA is TGTGCCAGCAGCGTAGATGGGACTTATGGGGAGACCCAGTACTTT. The chain uses TRBV9 and TRBJ2-3, with D perhaps matching TRBD2 (6 bases). Germline CDR1 SGDLS, CDR2 YYNGEE. This CDR3 is built from 15 residues.

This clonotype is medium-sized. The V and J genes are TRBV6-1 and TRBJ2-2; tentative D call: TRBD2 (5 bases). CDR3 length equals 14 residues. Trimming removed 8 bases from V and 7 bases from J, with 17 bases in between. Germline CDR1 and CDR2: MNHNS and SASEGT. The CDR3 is CASPGSWNGGELFF. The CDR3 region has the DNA TGTGCCAGCCCTGGGAGCTGGAACGGCGGGGAGCTGTTTTTT.

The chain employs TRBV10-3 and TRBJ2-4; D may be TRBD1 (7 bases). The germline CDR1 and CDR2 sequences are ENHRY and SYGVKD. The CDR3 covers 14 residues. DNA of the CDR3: TGTGCGGCCCAGGGGGGCCGTCACGAAAACACCCAGTACTTC. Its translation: CAAQGGRHENTQYF.

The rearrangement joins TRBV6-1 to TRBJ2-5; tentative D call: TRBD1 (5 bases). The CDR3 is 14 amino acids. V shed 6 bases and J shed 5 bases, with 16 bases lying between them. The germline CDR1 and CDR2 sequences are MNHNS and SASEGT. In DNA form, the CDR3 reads TGTGCCAGCAGCGAAACAAGCAGGGCCGAGACCCAGTACTTC. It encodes CASSETSRAETQYF.

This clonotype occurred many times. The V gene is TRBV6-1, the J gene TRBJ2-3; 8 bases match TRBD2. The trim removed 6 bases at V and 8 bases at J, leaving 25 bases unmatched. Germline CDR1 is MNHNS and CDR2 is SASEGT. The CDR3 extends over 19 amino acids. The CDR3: CASREPGLPPPAGERTQYF. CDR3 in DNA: TGTGCCAGCAGGGAGCCGGGCCTTCCCCCCCCAGCGGGAGAGCGTACGCAGTATTTT.

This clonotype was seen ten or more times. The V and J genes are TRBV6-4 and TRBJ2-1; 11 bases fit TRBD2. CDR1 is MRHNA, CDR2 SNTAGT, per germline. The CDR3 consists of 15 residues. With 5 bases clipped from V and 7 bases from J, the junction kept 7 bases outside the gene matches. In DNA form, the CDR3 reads TGTGCCAGCAGTAAAGGGACTAGCGGAAGGAATGAGCAGTTCTTC. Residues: CASSKGTSGRNEQFF.

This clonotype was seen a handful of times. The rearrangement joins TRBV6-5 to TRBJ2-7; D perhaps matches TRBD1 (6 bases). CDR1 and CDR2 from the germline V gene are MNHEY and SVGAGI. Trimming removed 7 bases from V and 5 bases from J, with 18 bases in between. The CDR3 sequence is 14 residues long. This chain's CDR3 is CASTWQQGFHEQYF. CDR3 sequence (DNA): TGTGCCAGCACTTGGCAACAGGGATTCCACGAGCAGTACTTC.

The CDR3 reads CASSERGVRAEKQFF. As DNA, the CDR3 is TGCGCCAGCAGTGAGAGGGGGGTGAGGGCCGAGAAGCAGTTTTTT. This chain connects TRBV10-1 to TRBJ2-2, with D perhaps TRBD1 or TRBD2 (6 bases each). Trimming pared 2 bases from V and 16 bases from J, leaving 23 bases between. The germline gives CDR1 WNHNN, CDR2 SYGVQD (reference sequence). The CDR3 contains 15 residues.

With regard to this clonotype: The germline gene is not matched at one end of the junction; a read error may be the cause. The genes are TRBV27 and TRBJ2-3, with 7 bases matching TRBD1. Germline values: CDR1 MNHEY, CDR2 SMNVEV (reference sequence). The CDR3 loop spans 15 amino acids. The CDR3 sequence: CASRQGVGVTDTQYF. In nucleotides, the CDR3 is TGTGCCAGCAGGCAGGGGGTGGGAGTCACAGATACTCAGTATTTC.

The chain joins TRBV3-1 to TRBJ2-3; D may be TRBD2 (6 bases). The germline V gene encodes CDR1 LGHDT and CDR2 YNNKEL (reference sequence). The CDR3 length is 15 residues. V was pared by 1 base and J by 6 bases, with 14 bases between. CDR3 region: CASSQGLGVWDTQYF. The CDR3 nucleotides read TGTGCCAGCAGCCAAGGACTAGGGGTTTGGGATACGCAGTATTTT.

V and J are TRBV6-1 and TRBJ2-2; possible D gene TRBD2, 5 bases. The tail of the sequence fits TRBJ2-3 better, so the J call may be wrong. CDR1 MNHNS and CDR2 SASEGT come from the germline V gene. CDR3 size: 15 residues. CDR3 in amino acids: CASSGLAVNTDEQYF. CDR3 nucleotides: TGTGCCAGCAGCGGACTGGCGGTGAACACAGATGAGCAGTATTTT.

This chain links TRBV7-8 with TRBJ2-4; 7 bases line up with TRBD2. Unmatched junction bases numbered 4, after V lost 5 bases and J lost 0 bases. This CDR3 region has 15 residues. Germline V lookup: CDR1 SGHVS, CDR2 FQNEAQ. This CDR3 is CASSGGVIAKNIQYF. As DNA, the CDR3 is TGTGCCAGCAGCGGGGGGGTTATAGCCAAAAACATTCAGTACTTC.

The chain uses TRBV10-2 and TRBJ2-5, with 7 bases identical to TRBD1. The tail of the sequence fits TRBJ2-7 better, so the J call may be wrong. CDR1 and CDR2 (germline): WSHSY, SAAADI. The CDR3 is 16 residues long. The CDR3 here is CASSEPAGTAKYEQYF. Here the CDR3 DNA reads TGCGCCAGCAGTGAGCCGGCCGGGACAGCTAAATACGAGCAGTACTTC.

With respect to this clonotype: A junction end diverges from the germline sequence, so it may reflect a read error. Here the CDR3 DNA reads TGTGGGGGCGGTGCTCCAGATACCCAGTATTTT. This gives the protein CGGGAPDTQYF. The rearrangement links TRBV27 to TRBJ2-3; D might be TRBD1 (5 bases). Germline V gene sequence: CDR1 MNHEY, CDR2 SMNVEV (reference sequence). The CDR3 consists of 11 residues.

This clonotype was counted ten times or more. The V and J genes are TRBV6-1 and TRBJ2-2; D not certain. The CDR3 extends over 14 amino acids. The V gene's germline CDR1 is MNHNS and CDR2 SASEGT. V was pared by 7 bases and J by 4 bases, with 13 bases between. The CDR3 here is CASTTIVGTGELFF. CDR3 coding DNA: TGTGCCAGCACAACGATAGTTGGCACCGGGGAGCTGTTTTTT.

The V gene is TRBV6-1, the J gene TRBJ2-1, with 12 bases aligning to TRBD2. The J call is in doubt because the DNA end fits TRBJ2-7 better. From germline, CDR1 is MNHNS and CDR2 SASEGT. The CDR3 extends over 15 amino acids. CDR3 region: CASSGRTSGTGEQYV. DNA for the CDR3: TGTGCCAGCAGTGGCCGGACTAGCGGGACCGGCGAGCAGTACGTC.

The CDR3 spells CASSTSNYGYTF. The DNA for the CDR3 is TGTGCCAGCAGTACTTCTAACTATGGCTACACCTTC. The chain uses TRBV12-3 or TRBV12-4 and TRBJ1-2, with unresolved D. The CDR3 is 12 amino acids. V lost 5 bases and J 0 bases, leaving 4 bases between the germline ends.

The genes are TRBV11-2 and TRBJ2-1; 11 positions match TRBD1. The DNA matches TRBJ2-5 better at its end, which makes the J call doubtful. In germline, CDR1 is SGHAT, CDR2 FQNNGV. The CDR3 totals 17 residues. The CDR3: CASSLDARDRGQETQYF. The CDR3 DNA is TGTGCCAGCAGCTTAGATGCCCGGGACAGGGGGCAAGAGACCCAGTACTTC.

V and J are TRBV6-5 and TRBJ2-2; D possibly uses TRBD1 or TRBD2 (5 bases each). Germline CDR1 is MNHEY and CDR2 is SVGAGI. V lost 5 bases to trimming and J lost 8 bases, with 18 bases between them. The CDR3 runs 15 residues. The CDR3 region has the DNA TGTGCCAGCAGTCACCAGACCGGGGCGTTTGGGGAGCTGTTTTTT. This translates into CASSHQTGAFGELFF.

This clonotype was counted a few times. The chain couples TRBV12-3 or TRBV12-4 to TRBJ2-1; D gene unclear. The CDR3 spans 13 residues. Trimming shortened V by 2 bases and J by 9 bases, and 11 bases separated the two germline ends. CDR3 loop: CASSLTPAPEQFF. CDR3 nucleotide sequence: TGTGCCAGCAGTTTAACCCCCGCGCCTGAGCAGTTCTTC.

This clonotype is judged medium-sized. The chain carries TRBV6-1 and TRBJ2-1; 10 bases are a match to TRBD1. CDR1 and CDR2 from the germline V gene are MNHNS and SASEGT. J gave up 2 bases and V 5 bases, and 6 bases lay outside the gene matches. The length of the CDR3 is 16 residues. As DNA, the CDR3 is TGTGCCAGCAGTAGGACAGGGGGTGCCCCCTACAATGAGCAGTTCTTC. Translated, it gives CASSRTGGAPYNEQFF.